Below are 22 T cell receptor beta chains sequenced from a single sample in a study of CD8 T cells in ankylosing spondylitis. Whole-study findings and limits: The study identified a TCR beta motif of several highly homologous variants that appeared characteristic of ankylosing spondylitis blood.

For these receptors, no antigen is known. TCRdb processed the 5' RACE reads anew with MiXCR; each CDR3 protein has one entry. The sample yields fewer than 500,000 distinct CDR3 sequences, roughly 26% seen once. Input material: blood, either unsorted or a sorted T cell fraction (not recorded which). The receptors stem from a male donor with ankylosing spondylitis.

The rearrangement uses TRBV3-1 and TRBJ1-1; tentatively, D is TRBD1 (5 bases). Germline V lookup: CDR1 LGHDT, CDR2 YNNKEL (reference sequence). V was pared by 0 bases and J by 11 bases, with 22 bases between. The length of the CDR3 is 16 residues. CDR3 DNA sequence: TGTGCCAGCAGCCAAGAGGCGCAGTCGCTTGGGACGAAGGCTTTCTTT. It yields the protein CASSQEAQSLGTKAFF.

This clonotype has a handful of counts. The genes are TRBV24-1 and TRBJ2-4; weak D call: TRBD2 (5 bases). CDR3 length: 21 amino acids. V was trimmed by 6 bases and J by 0 bases, leaving 29 bases between them. CDR1 and CDR2 (germline): KGHDR, SFDVKD. The CDR3 sequence: CATSPPAGIAGYTLAKNIQYF. The CDR3 DNA sequence: TGTGCCACCAGTCCCCCGGCGGGTATCGCAGGATACACTTTAGCCAAAAACATTCAGTACTTC.

The gene calls are TRBV27 and TRBJ2-2; TRBD1 matches at 9 bases. V was pared by 2 bases and J by 5 bases, with 9 bases of the junction left unmatched. CDR1 and CDR2 from the germline V gene are MNHEY and SMNVEV (reference sequence). The CDR3 contains 17 residues. CDR3 residues: CASSLGYNRGRTGELFF. For the CDR3, the DNA is TGTGCCAGCAGTTTAGGATATAACAGGGGGCGGACCGGGGAGCTGTTTTTT.

This clonotype was seen more than once but under ten times. This chain links TRBV5-1 with TRBJ1-1; D call uncertain. The CDR3 extends over 14 amino acids. The ends were cut back, 0 bases at V and 6 bases at J, with 12 bases in the middle. Germline-derived CDR1 and CDR2 are SGHRS and YFSETQ. This CDR3 reads CASSLEVGSPEAFF. The CDR3 bases are TGCGCCAGCAGCTTGGAAGTGGGGAGTCCTGAAGCTTTCTTT.

The chain employs TRBV19 and TRBJ1-5, with a tentative D call TRBD1 (6 bases). The V and J ends lost 7 bases and 2 bases respectively, with 33 bases between them. CDR1 is LNHDA and CDR2 is SQIVND in the germline V gene (reference sequence). This CDR3 has 21 residues. CDR3 protein: CASTRSVGAEVVRLGNQPQHF. DNA for the CDR3: TGTGCCAGTACCCGATCCGTGGGGGCGGAGGTGGTCCGATTAGGCAATCAGCCCCAGCATTTT.

This clonotype was seen more than once but under ten times. V gene TRBV14 combines with J gene TRBJ2-3; D call uncertain. The CDR3 loop spans 13 amino acids. V was cut by 3 bases and J by 6 bases, with 10 bases left in between. Germline V CDR1 and CDR2: SGHDN, FVKESK. CDR3 amino acids: CASSHSLEDTQYF. In nucleotides, the CDR3 is TGTGCCAGCAGCCACTCACTTGAGGATACGCAGTATTTT.

The V gene is TRBV10-3, the J gene TRBJ2-1; TRBD2 agrees at 9 bases. The germline CDR1 and CDR2 sequences are ENHRY and SYGVKD. The CDR3 runs to 12 residues. V gave up 9 bases and J gave up 7 bases; unmatched junction bases: 4. CDR3 amino acids: CAIRTSENEQFF. The CDR3 nucleotides are TGTGCCATAAGGACTAGCGAGAATGAGCAGTTCTTC.

This clonotype has only a few counts. CDR3 bases: TGTGCCTGGAGGACATTCTACTCTGGGGCCAACGTCCTGACTTTC. As protein: CAWRTFYSGANVLTF. The V and J genes are TRBV30 and TRBJ2-6; D gene ambiguous. The CDR3 has 15 residues. The V end lost 3 bases, the J end lost 0 bases, and 9 bases lay between the germline ends. Per germline, CDR1 GTSNPN and CDR2 SVGIG (reference sequence).

The V call is TRBV20-1, the J call TRBJ2-3; D may correspond to TRBD1 or TRBD2 (5 bases each). CDR1 is DFQATT and CDR2 is SNEGSKA in the germline V gene (reference sequence). The germline V and J ends were trimmed by 5 bases and 2 bases, with 17 bases remaining between them. The CDR3 spans 15 residues. The chain's CDR3 is CSAGPGTAPTDTQYF. The DNA for the CDR3 is TGCAGTGCTGGACCGGGGACCGCTCCCACAGATACGCAGTATTTT.

This chain connects TRBV6-1 to TRBJ2-1, with TRBD2 identical over 9 bases. V lost 6 bases, J lost 0 bases, and 6 bases stayed unmatched. The CDR3 consists of 16 residues. The germline V gene encodes CDR1 MNHNS and CDR2 SASEGT. This CDR3 reads CASRQLAGSSYNEQFF. The CDR3 nucleotides read TGTGCCAGCAGGCAGCTAGCGGGGAGCTCCTACAATGAGCAGTTCTTC.

There are a few counts of this clonotype. The chain combines TRBV25-1 with TRBJ1-1, with D tentatively TRBD1 (6 bases). The V end was cut by 7 bases, the J end by 5 bases, with 17 bases between. The CDR3 consists of 14 residues. CDR1 and CDR2 (germline): MGHDK, SYGVNS. CDR3 DNA sequence: TGTGCCAGCACAAAAAGGGGGGGATATACTGAAGCTTTCTTT. Translated: CASTKRGGYTEAFF.

This chain joins TRBV19 and TRBJ1-1; D perhaps matches TRBD1 (6 bases). CDR1 and CDR2 from the germline V gene are LNHDA and SQIVND (reference sequence). V shed 10 bases and J shed 0 bases, with 21 bases lying between them. The CDR3 is 16 residues long. This chain's CDR3 is CAILHGGGRLNTEAFF. The CDR3 DNA reads as TGTGCCATCCTCCATGGCGGGGGGCGCTTGAACACTGAAGCTTTCTTT.

This clonotype has only a few counts. The V gene is TRBV6-1, the J gene TRBJ2-5, with TRBD2 as a possible D gene (5 bases). The V and J ends lost 8 bases and 5 bases respectively, with 15 bases between them. The germline V gene encodes CDR1 MNHNS and CDR2 SASEGT. The CDR3 is 13 residues long. The CDR3 nucleotides read TGTGCCAGCGCTGAGGGTGTGTGGGAGACCCAGTACTTC. The encoded protein is CASAEGVWETQYF.

V is TRBV11-2 and J is TRBJ2-3, with 7 bases fitting TRBD2. Germline V gene data show CDR1 as SGHAT and CDR2 as FQNNGV. V lost 5 bases to trimming and J lost 5 bases; unmatched junction nucleotides: 10. The CDR3 length is 15 residues. The CDR3 DNA reads TGTGCCAGCAGCCCGGGGGGAGGAGTGGGAGATACGCAGTATTTT. It translates to CASSPGGGVGDTQYF.

As concerns this clonotype: The germline gene is not matched at one end of the junction; a read error may be the cause. V and J are TRBV7-9 and TRBJ1-6; no reliable D call. CDR3 length: 17 amino acids. Germline lookup yields CDR1 SEHNR and CDR2 FQNEAQ (reference sequence). DNA of the CDR3: TGTGCCAGCAGCTTAGGAGGTACCGTGATGTATAATTCACCCATCCACTTT. As protein: CASSLGGTVMYNSPIHF.

This clonotype occurred once. This chain connects TRBV2 to TRBJ1-2; 9 bases are a match to TRBD1. The V and J ends lost 7 bases and 6 bases, in that order; junction bases with no gene match: 6. The CDR3 is 13 amino acids. The germline V gene has CDR1 SNHLY and CDR2 FYNNEI. The CDR3 spells CASTGRTGDGYTF. In DNA, the CDR3 is TGTGCCAGCACCGGAAGGACAGGGGATGGCTACACCTTC.

This clonotype was detected only a few times. V usage is TRBV5-1 and J usage is TRBJ2-1, with 7 bases that match TRBD2. Losses at the gene ends were 0 bases for V and 4 bases for J; bases not matched to a gene: 7. The V gene's germline CDR1 is SGHRS and CDR2 YFSETQ. The CDR3 is 16 residues long. The CDR3 region is CASSLGLAMGYNEQFF. CDR3 bases: TGCGCCAGCAGCTTGGGACTAGCCATGGGGTACAATGAGCAGTTCTTC.

The gene calls are TRBV20-1 and TRBJ1-2, with TRBD1 as a possible D gene (6 bases). Germline lookup yields CDR1 DFQATT and CDR2 SNEGSKA (reference sequence). Trimming removed 3 bases from V and 10 bases from J, with 12 bases in between. This CDR3 has 11 residues. The CDR3 DNA is TGCAGTGCTAGTGATGGGGACATCTACACCTTC. Translating gives CSASDGDIYTF.

There are many counts of this clonotype. The chain couples TRBV12-3 or TRBV12-4 to TRBJ2-5; D is undetermined. Trimming pared 5 bases from V and 0 bases from J, leaving 10 bases between. This CDR3 contains 14 residues. CDR3 sequence reads: CASSLPTNQETQYF. The CDR3 coding sequence is TGTGCCAGCAGTCTCCCGACGAACCAAGAGACCCAGTACTTC.

CDR3 in amino acids: CASSFRTGGHPEQFF. CDR3 DNA: TGTGCCAGCAGCTTCCGGACAGGGGGCCACCCCGAGCAGTTCTTC. The chain combines TRBV11-2 with TRBJ2-1; 11 positions agree with TRBD1. This CDR3 is 15 amino acids long. Germline V gene data show CDR1 as SGHAT and CDR2 as FQNNGV. Trimming at V came to 3 bases and at J to 10 bases, leaving 8 bases not matched to a gene.

The V gene is TRBV19, the J gene TRBJ2-5; the D gene is possibly TRBD1 (5 bases). With 8 bases removed from V and 3 bases from J, the gap between germline ends came to 10 bases. This CDR3 comprises 12 residues. Germline CDR1 and CDR2: LNHDA and SQIVND (reference sequence). The chain's CDR3 is CASGPREETQYF. CDR3 nucleotide sequence: TGTGCCAGTGGCCCCAGGGAAGAGACCCAGTACTTC. The full variable domain, its missing parts supplied by reference TRBV19 and TRBJ2-5, is DGGITQSPKYLFRKEGQNVTLSCEQNLNHDAMYWYRQDPGQGLRLIYYSQIVNDFQKGDIAEGYSVSREKKESFPLTVTSAQKNPTAFYLCASGPREETQYFGPGTRLLVL.

The V call is TRBV7-6, the J call TRBJ2-2; perhaps TRBD2 as D (6 bases). The CDR3 has 15 residues. Germline V gives CDR1 SGHVS, CDR2 FNYEAQ. V was pared by 4 bases and J by 5 bases, with 14 bases between. The CDR3 DNA is TGTGCCAGCAGCTCCCAGGGAGGAGAGACCGGGGAGCTGTTTTTT. Translated: CASSSQGGETGELFF. Combining the CDR3 with reference TRBV7-6 and TRBJ2-2 gives the whole variable domain GAGVSQSPRYKVTKRGQDVALRCDPISGHVSLYWYRQALGQGPEFLTYFNYEAQQDKSGLPNDRFSAERPEGSISTLTIQRTEQRDSAMYRCASSSQGGETGELFFGEGSRLTVL.